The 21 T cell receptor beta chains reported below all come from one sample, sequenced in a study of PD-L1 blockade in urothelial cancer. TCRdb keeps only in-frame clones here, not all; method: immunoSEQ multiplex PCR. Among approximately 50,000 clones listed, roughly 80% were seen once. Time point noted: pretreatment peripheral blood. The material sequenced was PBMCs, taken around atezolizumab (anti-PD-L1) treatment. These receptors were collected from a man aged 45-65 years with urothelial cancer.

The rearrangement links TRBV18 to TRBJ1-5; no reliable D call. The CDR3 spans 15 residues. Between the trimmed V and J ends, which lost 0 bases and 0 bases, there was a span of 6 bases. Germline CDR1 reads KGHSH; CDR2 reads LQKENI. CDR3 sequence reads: CASSPPGGSNQPQHF. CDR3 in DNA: TGTGCCAGCTCACCACCAGGCGGTAGCAATCAGCCCCAGCATTTT.

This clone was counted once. The CDR3 is CASTGGASGSNEQFF. CDR3 bases: TGTGCCAGCACCGGGGGGGCTAGCGGGAGCAATGAGCAGTTCTTC. V and J are TRBV28 and TRBJ2-1, with 10 nucleotides matching TRBD2. The CDR3 has 15 residues. Germline CDR1 reads MDHEN; CDR2 reads SYDVKM. The ends lost 7 bases at V and 6 bases at J; junction bases unmatched: 9. The full variable domain, in which reference TRBV28 and TRBJ2-1 provide the parts outside the CDR3, is DVKVTQSSRYLVKRTGEKVFLECVQDMDHENMFWYRQDPGLGLRLIYFSYDVKMKEKGDIPEGYSVSREKKERFSLILESASTNQTSMYLCASTGGASGSNEQFFGPGTRLTVL.

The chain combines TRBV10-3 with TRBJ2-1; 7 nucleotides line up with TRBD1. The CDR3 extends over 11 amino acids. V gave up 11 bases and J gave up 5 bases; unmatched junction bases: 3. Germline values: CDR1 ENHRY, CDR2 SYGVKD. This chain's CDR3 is CASQGDNEQFF. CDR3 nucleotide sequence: TGTGCCTCGCAGGGGGACAATGAGCAGTTCTTC.

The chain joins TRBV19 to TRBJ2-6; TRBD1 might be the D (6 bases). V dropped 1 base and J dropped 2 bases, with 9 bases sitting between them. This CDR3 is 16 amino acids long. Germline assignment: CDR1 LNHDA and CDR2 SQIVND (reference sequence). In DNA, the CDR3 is TGTGCCAGTAGTATAGGCCCAGGGGCTGGGGCCAACGTCCTGACTTTC. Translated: CASSIGPGAGANVLTF. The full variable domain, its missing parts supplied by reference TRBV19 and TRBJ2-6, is DGGITQSPKYLFRKEGQNVTLSCEQNLNHDAMYWYRQDPGQGLRLIYYSQIVNDFQKGDIAEGYSVSREKKESFPLTVTSAQKNPTAFYLCASSIGPGAGANVLTFGAGSRLTVL.

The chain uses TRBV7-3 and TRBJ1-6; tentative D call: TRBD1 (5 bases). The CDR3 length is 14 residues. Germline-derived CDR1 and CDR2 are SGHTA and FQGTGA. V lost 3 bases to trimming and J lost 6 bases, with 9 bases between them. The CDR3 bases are TGTGCCAGCAGCTTTCAGGGTTCTAATTCACCCCTCCACTTT. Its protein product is CASSFQGSNSPLHF.

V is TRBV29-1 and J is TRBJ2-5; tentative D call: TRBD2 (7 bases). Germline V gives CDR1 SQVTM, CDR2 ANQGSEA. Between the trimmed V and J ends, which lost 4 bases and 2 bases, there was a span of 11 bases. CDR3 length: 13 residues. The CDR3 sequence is CSVGGGLQETQYF. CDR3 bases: TGCAGCGTTGGCGGGGGCCTACAAGAGACCCAGTACTTC. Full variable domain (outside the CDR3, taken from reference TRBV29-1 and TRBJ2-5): SAVISQKPSRDICQRGTSLTIQCQVDSQVTMMFWYRQQPGQSLTLIATANQGSEATYESGFVIDKFPISRPNLTFSTLTVSNMSPEDSSIYLCSVGGGLQETQYFGPGTRLLVL.

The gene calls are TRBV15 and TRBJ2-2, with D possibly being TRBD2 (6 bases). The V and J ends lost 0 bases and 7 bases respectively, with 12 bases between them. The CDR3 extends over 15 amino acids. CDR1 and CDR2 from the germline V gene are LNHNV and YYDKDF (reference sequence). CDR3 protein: CATSRDGSSGGELFF. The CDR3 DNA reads TGTGCCACCAGCAGAGATGGCAGTAGCGGCGGGGAGCTGTTTTTT.

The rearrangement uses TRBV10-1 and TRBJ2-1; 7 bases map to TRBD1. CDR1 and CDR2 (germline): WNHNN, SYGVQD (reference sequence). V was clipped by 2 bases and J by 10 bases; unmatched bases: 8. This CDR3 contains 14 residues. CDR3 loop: CASSEGRGRGEQFF. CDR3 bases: TGCGCCAGCAGTGAGGGCAGGGGGAGAGGGGAGCAGTTCTTC.

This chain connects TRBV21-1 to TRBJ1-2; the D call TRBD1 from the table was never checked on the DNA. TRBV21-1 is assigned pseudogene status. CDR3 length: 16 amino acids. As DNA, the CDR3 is TGTGCCAGCAGCAAAGCACCGGACAGGGGGCTTGGTGGCTACACCTTC. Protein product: CASSKAPDRGLGGYTF.

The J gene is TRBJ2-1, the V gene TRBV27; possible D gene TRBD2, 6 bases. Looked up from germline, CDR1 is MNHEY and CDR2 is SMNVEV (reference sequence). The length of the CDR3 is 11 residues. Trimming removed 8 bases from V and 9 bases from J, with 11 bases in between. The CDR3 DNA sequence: TGTGCCAGCCGACTACTAGCTGAGCAGTTCTTC. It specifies CASRLLAEQFF.

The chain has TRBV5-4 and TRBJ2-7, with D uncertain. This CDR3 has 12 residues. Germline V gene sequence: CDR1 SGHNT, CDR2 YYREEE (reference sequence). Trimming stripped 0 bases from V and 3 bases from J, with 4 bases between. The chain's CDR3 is CASSLDLYEQYF. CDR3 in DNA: TGTGCCAGCAGCTTGGATCTCTACGAGCAGTACTTC.

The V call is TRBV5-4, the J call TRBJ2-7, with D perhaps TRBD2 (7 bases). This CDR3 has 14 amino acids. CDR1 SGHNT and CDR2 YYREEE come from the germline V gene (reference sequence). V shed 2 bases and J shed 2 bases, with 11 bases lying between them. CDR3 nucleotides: TGTGCCAGCAGCTTAAGGGAGGGGGCCTACGAGCAGTACTTC. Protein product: CASSLREGAYEQYF.

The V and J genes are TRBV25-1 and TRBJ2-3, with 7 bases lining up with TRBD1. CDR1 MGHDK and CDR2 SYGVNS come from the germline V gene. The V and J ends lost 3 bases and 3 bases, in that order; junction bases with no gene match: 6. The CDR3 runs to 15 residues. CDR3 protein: CASSDPGGGTDTQYF. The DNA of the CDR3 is TGTGCCAGCAGTGATCCAGGGGGTGGGACAGATACGCAGTATTTT.

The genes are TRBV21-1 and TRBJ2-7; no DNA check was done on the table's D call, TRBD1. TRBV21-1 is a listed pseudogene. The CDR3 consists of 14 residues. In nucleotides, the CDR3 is TGTGCCAGCAGCAAAAGAAACAGAGAATACGAGCAGTACTTC. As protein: CASSKRNREYEQYF.

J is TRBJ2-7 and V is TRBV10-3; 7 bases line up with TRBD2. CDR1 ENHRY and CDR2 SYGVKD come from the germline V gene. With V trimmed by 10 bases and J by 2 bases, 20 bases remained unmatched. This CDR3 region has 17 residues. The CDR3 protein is CATSGGTSSGGAYEQYF. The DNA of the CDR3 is TGTGCCACGTCGGGGGGTACTAGCTCAGGAGGAGCCTACGAGCAGTACTTC.

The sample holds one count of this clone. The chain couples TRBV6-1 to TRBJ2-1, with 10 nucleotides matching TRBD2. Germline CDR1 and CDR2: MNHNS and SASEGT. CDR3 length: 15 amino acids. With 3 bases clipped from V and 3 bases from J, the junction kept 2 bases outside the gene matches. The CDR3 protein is CASSDIAGGYNEQFF. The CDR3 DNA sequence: TGTGCCAGCAGTGATATAGCGGGAGGCTACAATGAGCAGTTCTTC.

CDR3 residues: CASSTPDRAGYTF. Here the CDR3 DNA reads TGTGCCAGCAGTACCCCTGACAGGGCAGGCTACACCTTC. The chain joins TRBV5-6 to TRBJ1-2; 7 bases align to TRBD1. The trim removed 5 bases at V and 8 bases at J, leaving 9 bases unmatched. This CDR3 is built from 13 residues. CDR1 is SGHDT and CDR2 is YYEEEE in the germline V gene.

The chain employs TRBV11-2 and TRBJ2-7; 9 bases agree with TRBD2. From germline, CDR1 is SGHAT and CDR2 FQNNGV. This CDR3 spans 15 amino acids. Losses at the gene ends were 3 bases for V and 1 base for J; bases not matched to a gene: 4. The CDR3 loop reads CASSLRTSASYEQYF. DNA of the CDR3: TGTGCCAGCAGCTTGCGGACTAGCGCTTCCTACGAGCAGTACTTC.

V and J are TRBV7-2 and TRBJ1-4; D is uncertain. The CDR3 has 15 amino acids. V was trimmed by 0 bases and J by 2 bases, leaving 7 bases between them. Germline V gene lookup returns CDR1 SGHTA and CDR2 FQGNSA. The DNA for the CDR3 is TGTGCCAGCAGCTTAGCGTTATCTACTAATGAAAAACTGTTTTTT. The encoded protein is CASSLALSTNEKLFF.

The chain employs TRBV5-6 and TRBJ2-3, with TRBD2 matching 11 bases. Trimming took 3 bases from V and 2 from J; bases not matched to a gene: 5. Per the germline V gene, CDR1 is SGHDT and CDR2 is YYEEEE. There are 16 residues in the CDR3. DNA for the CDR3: TGTGCCAGCAGCTGGGGACTAGCGGCGAACACAGATACGCAGTATTTT. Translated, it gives CASSWGLAANTDTQYF.

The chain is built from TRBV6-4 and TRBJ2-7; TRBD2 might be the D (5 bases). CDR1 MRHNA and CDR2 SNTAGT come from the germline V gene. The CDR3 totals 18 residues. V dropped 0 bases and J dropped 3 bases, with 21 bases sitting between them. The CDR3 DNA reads TGTGCCAGCAGTGACTCGAAAGGCAGGACGACTACTTACTACGAGCAGTACTTC. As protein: CASSDSKGRTTTYYEQYF.